Listed here are 10 T cell receptor beta chains from one sample, sequenced in a study of blood T cells in healthy people across ages. The authors ran a second PCR of about 7 to 12 cycles using a sample-barcoded 5' primer and a J-beta primer mix. One entry per CDR3 protein, called by TCRdb with MiXCR from the 5' RACE reads. The sample contains some 1.4 million distinct CDR3 sequences, approximately 42% of which appear only once. Sequences were obtained from blood. These receptors were collected from a woman aged 18-29 years in good health.

This clonotype was observed many times. The junction differs from germline at one of its ends, possibly a read error. This sequence joins TRBV5-1 and TRBJ2-1; 9 positions agree with TRBD2. CDR3 length: 15 residues. Germline V gene lookup returns CDR1 SGHRS and CDR2 YFSETQ. The CDR3 loop reads CASSPSGGSYNEQFF. CDR3 bases: TGTGCCAGCAGCCCAAGCGGGGGGTCCTACAATGAGCAGTTCTTC.

The rearrangement links TRBV28 to TRBJ2-2; TRBD1 matches at 9 bases. The CDR3 consists of 16 residues. The J segment lost 1 base and the V segment lost 6 bases, leaving 6 bases of the junction unmatched. Germline loops: CDR1 MDHEN, CDR2 SYDVKM. The DNA for the CDR3 is TGTGCCAGCAGCGCGCTGGGACAGGGGAACACCGGGGAGCTGTTTTTT. Its protein is CASSALGQGNTGELFF.

The table lists this clonotype with a few counts. The CDR3 region is CASSPPGATEAFF. CDR3 bases: TGCGCCAGCAGCCCCCCCGGGGCTACTGAAGCTTTCTTT. The rearrangement uses TRBV5-1 and TRBJ1-1, with a possible D match to TRBD1 (5 bases). This CDR3 has 13 residues. Germline V CDR1 and CDR2: SGHRS, YFSETQ. The V and J ends lost 4 bases and 5 bases respectively, with 12 bases between them.

The genes are TRBV20-1 and TRBJ2-7; unclear D gene. Germline CDR1 and CDR2: DFQATT and SNEGSKA (reference sequence). V dropped 4 bases and J dropped 2 bases, with 15 bases sitting between them. This CDR3 is built from 14 residues. The chain's CDR3 is CSAKPGYVTYEQYF. The DNA for the CDR3 is TGCAGTGCTAAGCCCGGGTACGTTACCTACGAGCAGTACTTC.

In its sample, this clonotype was seen a few times. This chain connects TRBV6-6 to TRBJ2-3; the D is unclear. The CDR3 is 17 residues long. CDR1 MNHNY and CDR2 SVGAGI come from the germline V gene (reference sequence). The ends were cut back, 2 bases at V and 6 bases at J, with 21 bases in the middle. The CDR3 loop is CASSYGVQADRSDTQYF. The CDR3 nucleotides read TGTGCCAGCAGTTACGGGGTCCAGGCCGATCGGAGTGATACGCAGTATTTT.

This clonotype was observed many times. Germline and junction disagree at one end, which may indicate a read error. The chain uses TRBV12-3 or TRBV12-4 and TRBJ1-2; the D is unclear. The CDR3 extends over 13 amino acids. The CDR3 DNA sequence: TGCGCCAGCAGCCTAGGACGGATATATGGCTACACCTTC. Its translation is CASSLGRIYGYTF.

This chain links TRBV6-5 with TRBJ2-3; possibly TRBD2 for D (7 bases). The CDR3 has 16 amino acids. Germline CDR1 reads MNHEY; CDR2 reads SVGAGI. The V end lost 4 bases, the J end lost 2 bases, and 16 bases lay between the germline ends. The CDR3 region has the DNA TGTGCCAGCAGTTTAGTGGCGGGGGCTACCACAGATACGCAGTATTTT. Protein product: CASSLVAGATTDTQYF.

There are many counts of this clonotype. J is TRBJ2-1 and V is TRBV24-1, with D perhaps given as TRBD1 or TRBD2 (5 bases each). Trimming cost V 10 bases and J 14 bases, with 23 bases left between them. CDR3 length equals 13 residues. Per the germline V gene, CDR1 is KGHDR and CDR2 is SFDVKD. Written as DNA, the CDR3 is TGTGCCACGCCGGGACCCATTACAATGCTTGAGTTCTTC. Translated, it gives CATPGPITMLEFF.

This clonotype was found a few times. V gene TRBV12-5 combines with J gene TRBJ2-3; 13 bases fit TRBD2. Germline CDR1 reads LGHNT; CDR2 reads FRNRAP. Trimming took 3 bases from V and 0 from J; bases not matched to a gene: 3. The CDR3 covers 17 residues. CDR3 amino acids: CASGFGTSGTSTDTQYF. The CDR3, as DNA: TGTGCTAGTGGTTTCGGGACTAGCGGGACGAGCACAGATACGCAGTATTTT.

The rearrangement joins TRBV10-3 to TRBJ1-5; TRBD1 aligns across 11 bases. CDR1 is ENHRY and CDR2 is SYGVKD in the germline V gene. This CDR3 has 18 amino acids. The V and J ends lost 3 bases and 0 bases, in that order; junction bases with no gene match: 7. The CDR3, as DNA: TGTGCCATCAGTGAACCTAGGGACAGGGGGGATAGCAATCAGCCCCAGCATTTT. This encodes CAISEPRDRGDSNQPQHF.